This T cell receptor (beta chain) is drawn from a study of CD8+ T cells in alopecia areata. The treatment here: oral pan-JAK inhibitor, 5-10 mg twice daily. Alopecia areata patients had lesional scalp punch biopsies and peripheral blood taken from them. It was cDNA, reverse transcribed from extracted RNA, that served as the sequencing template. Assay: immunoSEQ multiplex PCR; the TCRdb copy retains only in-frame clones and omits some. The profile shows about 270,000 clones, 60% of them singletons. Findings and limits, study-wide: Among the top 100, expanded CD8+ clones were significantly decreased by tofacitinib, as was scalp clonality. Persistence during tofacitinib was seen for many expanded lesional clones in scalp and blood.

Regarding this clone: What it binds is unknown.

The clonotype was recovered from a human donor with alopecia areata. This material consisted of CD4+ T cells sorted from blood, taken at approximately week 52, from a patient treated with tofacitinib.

CDR3 amino acids: CASSLGQYNEQFF. CDR3 sequence (DNA): TGTGCCAGCAGTTTAGGACAGTACAATGAGCAGTTCTTC. The V and J genes are TRBV27 and TRBJ2-1; D might be TRBD1 (6 bases). The germline V gene has CDR1 MNHEY and CDR2 SMNVEV (reference sequence). V lost 2 bases to trimming and J lost 4 bases, with 6 bases between them. The length of the CDR3 is 13 residues.